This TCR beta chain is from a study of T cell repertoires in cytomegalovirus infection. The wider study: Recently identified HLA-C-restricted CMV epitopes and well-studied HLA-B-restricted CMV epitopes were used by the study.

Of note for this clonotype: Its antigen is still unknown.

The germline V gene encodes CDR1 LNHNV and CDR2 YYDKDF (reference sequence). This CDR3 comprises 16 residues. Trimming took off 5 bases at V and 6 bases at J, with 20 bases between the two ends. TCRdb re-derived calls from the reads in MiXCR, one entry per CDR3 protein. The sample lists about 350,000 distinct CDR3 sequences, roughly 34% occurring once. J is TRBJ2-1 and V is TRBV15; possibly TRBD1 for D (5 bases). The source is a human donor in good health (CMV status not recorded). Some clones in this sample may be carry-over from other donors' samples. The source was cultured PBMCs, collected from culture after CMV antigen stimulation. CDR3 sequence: CATSPNLGRVGNEQFF. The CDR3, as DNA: TGTGCCACCAGCCCGAATTTGGGCAGGGTGGGCAATGAGCAGTTCTTC.